This T cell receptor beta chain appears in the sequencing data of a study of blood T cell repertoires in COVID-19. The overall study: Samples representing acute and convalescent COVID-19 were sourced from the United States, Italy and Spain. From T cells, B-cell-depleted T cells, or PBMCs came the material, which was cDNA or gDNA.

Produced via immunoSEQ multiplex PCR; TCRdb's table is partial and in-frame only. The sample includes almost 300,000 clones, around nine tenths seen only once; the top ten take 1.3%. J lost 5 bases, V lost 6 bases, and 8 bases had no gene match. CDR1 LGHDT and CDR2 YNNKEL come from the germline V gene (reference sequence). There are 15 residues in the CDR3. Source material: peripheral blood. The rearrangement links TRBV3-1 (or the pseudogene TRBV3-2) to TRBJ2-1, with 9 bases fitting TRBD2. The sequence came from a man in his 70s with acute or convalescent COVID-19. The DNA for the CDR3 is TGTGCCAGCAGACGCGGGGGGGCCGCGGACAATGAGCAGTTCTTC. Translating gives CASRRGGAADNEQFF.